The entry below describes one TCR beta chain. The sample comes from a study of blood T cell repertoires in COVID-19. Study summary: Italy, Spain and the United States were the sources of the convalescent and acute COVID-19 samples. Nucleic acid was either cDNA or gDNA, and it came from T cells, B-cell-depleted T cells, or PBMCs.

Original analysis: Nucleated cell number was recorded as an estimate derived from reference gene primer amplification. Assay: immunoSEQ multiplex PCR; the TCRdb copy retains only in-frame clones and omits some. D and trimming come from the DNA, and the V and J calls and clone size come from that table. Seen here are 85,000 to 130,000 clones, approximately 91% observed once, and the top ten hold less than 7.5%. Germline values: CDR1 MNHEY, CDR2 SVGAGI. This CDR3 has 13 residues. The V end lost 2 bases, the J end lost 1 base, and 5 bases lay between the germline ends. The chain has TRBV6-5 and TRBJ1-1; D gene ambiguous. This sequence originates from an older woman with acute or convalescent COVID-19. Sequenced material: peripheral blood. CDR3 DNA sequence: TGTGCCAGCAGTTACGGCCCGAACACTGAAGCTTTCTTT. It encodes CASSYGPNTEAFF.